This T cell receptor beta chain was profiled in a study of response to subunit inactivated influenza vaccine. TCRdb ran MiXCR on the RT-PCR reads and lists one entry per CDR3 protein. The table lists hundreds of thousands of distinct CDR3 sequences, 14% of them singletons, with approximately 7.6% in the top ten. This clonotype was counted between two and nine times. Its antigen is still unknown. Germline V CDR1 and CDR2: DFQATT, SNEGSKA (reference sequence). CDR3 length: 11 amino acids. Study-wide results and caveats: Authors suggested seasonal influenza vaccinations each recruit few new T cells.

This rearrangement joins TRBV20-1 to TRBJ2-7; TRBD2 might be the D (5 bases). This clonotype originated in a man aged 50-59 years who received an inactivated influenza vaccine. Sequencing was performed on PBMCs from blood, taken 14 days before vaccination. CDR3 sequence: CRAGNWDEQYF. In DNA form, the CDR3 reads TGCAGGGCGGGTAATTGGGACGAGCAGTACTTC.